These 32 T cell receptor beta chains came from one sample sequenced in a study of beta chain features in type 1 diabetes. Every bit of the isolated RNA underwent reverse transcription, so sequencing read expressed TCRB transcripts. Assay used: immunoSEQ multiplex PCR; TCRdb lists only in-frame clones, some missing. This sample has roughly 380,000 clones, with around 19% found just once. Sequenced input: naive CD4+ T cells from blood. These receptors originate from a woman aged 18-29 years in good health.

The rearrangement uses TRBV13 and TRBJ2-4, with 8 bases identical to TRBD2. The CDR3 loop spans 16 amino acids. The V segment lost 8 bases and the J segment 1 base; nucleotides outside the gene matches: 10. Germline V gene lookup returns CDR1 PRHDT and CDR2 FYEKMQ (reference sequence). CDR3 loop: CASSPSTGGAKNIQYF. In nucleotides, the CDR3 is TGTGCCAGCTCCCCATCCACGGGAGGGGCCAAAAACATTCAGTACTTC.

This rearrangement joins TRBV14 to TRBJ1-3; 8 bases are shared with TRBD1. There are 16 residues in the CDR3. V was pared by 4 bases and J by 2 bases, with 7 bases of the junction left unmatched. CDR1 and CDR2 (germline): SGHDN, FVKESK. In DNA, the CDR3 is TGTGCCAGCAGCCCCTCCAGGGGGCTCACTGGAAACACCATATATTTT. The encoded protein is CASSPSRGLTGNTIYF.

The chain joins TRBV9 to TRBJ2-7; possible D gene TRBD2, 7 bases. This CDR3 has 15 amino acids. Germline V lookup: CDR1 SGDLS, CDR2 YYNGEE. V lost 4 bases, J lost 2 bases, and 16 bases lay in between. CDR3 region: CASSPGGQSTYEQYF. The CDR3 DNA reads TGTGCCAGCAGCCCCGGGGGGCAGTCTACCTACGAGCAGTACTTC.

This clone was picked up a small number of times. V and J are TRBV29-1 and TRBJ2-3; D not resolved. The V and J ends lost 7 bases and 2 bases respectively, with 13 bases between them. Germline V gives CDR1 SQVTM, CDR2 ANQGSEA. The CDR3 has 13 residues. CDR3 sequence (DNA): TGCAGCGGCGCCAACCAGGCCACAGATACGCAGTATTTT. The encoded protein is CSGANQATDTQYF.

This clone was recorded a few times. V and J are TRBV30 and TRBJ2-3; TRBD2 agrees at 9 bases. This CDR3 is 15 amino acids long. Trimming at V came to 4 bases and at J to 4 bases, leaving 9 bases not matched to a gene. Germline V gives CDR1 GTSNPN, CDR2 SVGIG (reference sequence). The CDR3 nucleotides are TGTGCCTGGACCAAAGCGGGAGGTGGGGCAGATACGCAGTATTTT. It yields the protein CAWTKAGGGADTQYF.

This clone occurred a few times. The sample has other DNA sequences that encode this CDR3 too. CDR3 region: CASSRSSGSTDTQYF. CDR3 in DNA: TGTGCCAGCAGCCGCTCTAGCGGGAGCACAGATACGCAGTATTTT. The chain recombines TRBV7-9 with TRBJ2-3; TRBD2 matches at 8 bases. From germline, CDR1 is SEHNR and CDR2 FQNEAQ (reference sequence). V gave up 5 bases and J gave up 0 bases; unmatched junction bases: 4. This CDR3 has 15 amino acids.

This clone was counted only a few times. The V call is TRBV7-2, the J call TRBJ2-5, with TRBD1 matching 7 bases. V was pared by 5 bases and J by 2 bases, with 2 bases of the junction left unmatched. The CDR3 runs to 13 residues. Germline V gene lookup returns CDR1 SGHTA and CDR2 FQGNSA. CDR3 DNA sequence: TGTGCCAGCAGCCGACAGGGTCAAGAGACCCAGTACTTC. Translating it yields CASSRQGQETQYF.

This clone has a handful of counts. This sample includes further DNA sequences coding for the same CDR3. The chain has TRBV30 and TRBJ2-5, with D perhaps matching TRBD1 (6 bases). CDR3 length: 13 residues. Trimming stripped 0 bases from V and 5 bases from J, with 10 bases between. CDR1 and CDR2 (germline): GTSNPN, SVGIG (reference sequence). CDR3 sequence: CAWSVGGAETQYF. As DNA, the CDR3 is TGTGCCTGGAGTGTAGGGGGTGCGGAGACCCAGTACTTC.

This clone has a handful of counts. Other DNA sequences of this sample code for an identical CDR3. The chain recombines TRBV5-1 with TRBJ1-1, with a possible D match to TRBD1 (5 bases). Trimming left V 0 bases short and J 5 bases short, with 8 bases between. The CDR3 is 13 amino acids. Germline CDR1 and CDR2: SGHRS and YFSETQ. CDR3 sequence reads: CASSLGQSTEAFF. In DNA, the CDR3 is TGCGCCAGCAGCTTGGGACAGAGTACTGAAGCTTTCTTT. Full variable domain (rest looked up from reference TRBV5-1 and TRBJ1-1): KAGVTQTPRYLIKTRGQQVTLSCSPISGHRSVSWYQQTPGQGLQFLFEYFSETQRNKGNFPGRFSGRQFSNSRSEMNVSTLELGDSALYLCASSLGQSTEAFFGQGTRLTVV.

This clone was seen only a few times. This sequence joins TRBV6-5 and TRBJ2-1, with 7 bases fitting TRBD1. This CDR3 contains 13 residues. Germline CDR1 and CDR2: MNHEY and SVGAGI. After removal of 7 bases from V and 4 bases from J, the junction contained 4 bases not matched to a gene. CDR3 amino acids: CASTQDRYNEQFF. As DNA, the CDR3 is TGTGCCAGCACCCAGGACAGGTACAATGAGCAGTTCTTC.

This chain links TRBV7-9 with TRBJ1-2, with 9 bases matching TRBD1. The CDR3 is 18 residues long. The J segment lost 0 bases and the V segment lost 4 bases, leaving 12 bases of the junction unmatched. Per germline, CDR1 SEHNR and CDR2 FQNEAQ (reference sequence). The CDR3 DNA reads TGTGCCAGCAGCTCGGGACAGGGTCTTATCCGAGCTAACTATGGCTACACCTTC. Encoded protein: CASSSGQGLIRANYGYTF.

The V call is TRBV30, the J call TRBJ1-2; D not certain. This CDR3 has 13 amino acids. The V end was cut by 0 bases, the J end by 3 bases, with 8 bases between. The germline V gene has CDR1 GTSNPN and CDR2 SVGIG (reference sequence). The CDR3 here is CAWSVLYDYGYTF. CDR3 bases: TGTGCCTGGAGTGTACTTTATGACTATGGCTACACCTTC.

The chain joins TRBV6-5 to TRBJ2-7; 9 positions agree with TRBD1. The CDR3 is 14 residues long. The ends lost 6 bases at V and 0 bases at J; junction bases unmatched: 3. The germline CDR1 and CDR2 sequences are MNHEY and SVGAGI. The chain's CDR3 is CASRRTGVSYEQYF. Written as DNA, the CDR3 is TGTGCCAGCAGGCGGACAGGGGTCTCCTACGAGCAGTACTTC.

This chain connects TRBV7-2 to TRBJ1-1; 7 bases line up with TRBD1. CDR3 length equals 12 residues. V shed 2 bases and J 14 bases; nucleotides not matched to a gene: 8. CDR1 is SGHTA, CDR2 FQGNSA, per germline. CDR3 amino acids: CASSLSRTGTFF. In nucleotides, the CDR3 is TGTGCCAGCAGCTTATCCAGGACAGGAACGTTCTTT.

The V call is TRBV4-1, the J call TRBJ2-5; D ambiguous. The CDR3 covers 14 residues. Trimming took 4 bases from V and 3 from J, leaving 12 bases between them. Germline-derived CDR1 and CDR2 are MGHRA and YSYEKL. DNA for the CDR3: TGCGCCAGCAGCCTCAGAACTATCGAAGAGACCCAGTACTTC. This gives the protein CASSLRTIEETQYF.

The V gene is TRBV29-1, the J gene TRBJ1-4; D might be TRBD1 (6 bases). Looked up from germline, CDR1 is SQVTM and CDR2 is ANQGSEA. V was shortened by 7 bases and J by 4 bases, with 16 bases between the two germline ends. This CDR3 region has 14 residues. The CDR3 is CSAGSAGVNEKLFF. The CDR3, as DNA: TGCAGCGCCGGATCGGCAGGGGTTAATGAAAAACTGTTTTTT.

This chain links TRBV30 with TRBJ1-4; 11 nucleotides agree with TRBD1. The CDR3 totals 14 residues. Losses at the gene ends were 6 bases for V and 8 bases for J; bases not matched to a gene: 8. Per the germline V gene, CDR1 is GTSNPN and CDR2 is SVGIG (reference sequence). The CDR3 nucleotides are TGTGCCTGCGAGATCGGGACAGGGGGGGAAAAACTGTTTTTT. Its protein is CACEIGTGGEKLFF.

This clone was observed a handful of times. The rearrangement joins TRBV2 to TRBJ1-1; 8 bases align to TRBD1. This CDR3 has 17 residues. With V trimmed by 4 bases and J by 0 bases, 10 bases remained unmatched. Germline V CDR1 and CDR2: SNHLY, FYNNEI. The CDR3 nucleotides read TGTGCCAGCAGTGCCGCAGGGGGCAGTTTGATGAACACTGAAGCTTTCTTT. As protein: CASSAAGGSLMNTEAFF.

This clone was recorded a few times. The same CDR3 also results from other DNA sequences found in this sample. The rearrangement uses TRBV28 and TRBJ2-5; D is undetermined. This CDR3 comprises 11 residues. The V end lost 3 bases, the J end lost 5 bases, and 4 bases lay between the germline ends. Germline lookup yields CDR1 MDHEN and CDR2 SYDVKM. The CDR3 is CASSLRETQYF. The CDR3, as DNA: TGTGCCAGCAGTTTGAGGGAGACCCAGTACTTC.

As for this clone: Germline is not matched at one junction end, which may reflect a read error. The chain links TRBV7-2 to TRBJ2-7; the D gene is possibly TRBD2 (5 bases). The CDR3 has 13 residues. Germline values: CDR1 SGHTA, CDR2 FQGNSA. The CDR3 coding sequence is TGTGCCAGCTCCGTGCGAAGCGGCCGAGACACCTTCTTC. Protein: CASSVRSGRDTFF.

The rearrangement links TRBV5-4 to TRBJ2-1, with D maybe TRBD2 (7 bases). CDR3 length: 15 residues. The germline V and J ends were trimmed by 4 bases and 9 bases, with 20 bases remaining between them. Germline CDR1 SGHNT, CDR2 YYREEE (reference sequence). In DNA form, the CDR3 reads TGTGCCAGCAGCCCGGAGGGGGGGCGTCAAGGTGAGCAGTTCTTC. It encodes CASSPEGGRQGEQFF.

This sequence joins TRBV28 and TRBJ1-6, with no clear D. Germline V gene sequence: CDR1 MDHEN, CDR2 SYDVKM. CDR3 size: 14 residues. Trimming cost V 5 bases and J 10 bases, with 15 bases left between them. Written as DNA, the CDR3 is TGTGCCAGCAGTGCCTTAAGGTCGGGATCACCCCTCCACTTT. Translated: CASSALRSGSPLHF.

The rearrangement links TRBV2 to TRBJ1-2; D gene ambiguous. V was cut by 2 bases and J by 8 bases, with 9 bases left in between. The CDR3 sequence is 12 residues long. Germline assignment: CDR1 SNHLY and CDR2 FYNNEI. The CDR3: CASSEIPEGYTF. CDR3 coding DNA: TGTGCCAGCAGTGAAATTCCCGAGGGCTACACCTTC.

The chain recombines TRBV10-3 with TRBJ1-2; no firm D call. Deletions cut 0 bases from V and 4 bases from J, with 12 bases between. Germline V gene sequence: CDR1 ENHRY, CDR2 SYGVKD. The CDR3 loop spans 15 amino acids. In nucleotides, the CDR3 is TGTGCCATCAGTGAGTCGACCCGGGAGGCCTATGGCTACACCTTC. It yields the protein CAISESTREAYGYTF.

This clone was seen more than once but under ten times. V gene TRBV9 combines with J gene TRBJ2-7, with 9 bases matching TRBD2. Trimming removed 0 bases from V and 3 bases from J; junction bases left unmatched: 4. The germline V gene has CDR1 SGDLS and CDR2 YYNGEE. This CDR3 has 15 residues. The CDR3 reads CASSVGPSGDYEQYF. The CDR3, as DNA: TGTGCCAGCAGCGTAGGCCCTAGCGGGGACTACGAGCAGTACTTC.

This clone was counted between two and nine times. This rearrangement joins TRBV7-3 to TRBJ2-2; D might be TRBD1 (6 bases). CDR1 SGHTA and CDR2 FQGTGA come from the germline V gene. This CDR3 region has 16 residues. With 5 bases removed from V and 2 bases from J, the gap between germline ends came to 15 bases. CDR3 region: CASSDTGTYNTGELFF. The CDR3, as DNA: TGTGCCAGCAGCGACACAGGGACCTATAACACCGGGGAGCTGTTTTTT.

The chain employs TRBV7-9 and TRBJ2-1; D is possibly TRBD2 (7 bases). V dropped 7 bases and J dropped 9 bases, with 16 bases sitting between them. The CDR3 consists of 13 residues. Germline values: CDR1 SEHNR, CDR2 FQNEAQ (reference sequence). This CDR3 is CASTLGGLGEQFF. The DNA for the CDR3 is TGTGCCAGCACCCTCGGGGGGCTTGGTGAGCAGTTCTTC. The entire variable domain, with the rest obtained from reference TRBV7-9 and TRBJ2-1, is as follows: DTGVSQNPRHKITKRGQNVTFRCDPISEHNRLYWYRQTLGQGPEFLTYFQNEAQLEKSRLLSDRFSAERPKGSFSTLEIQRTEQGDSAMYLCASTLGGLGEQFFGPGTRLTVL.

V and J are TRBV18 and TRBJ2-2; 7 bases align to TRBD1. Germline V CDR1 and CDR2: KGHSH, LQKENI. The CDR3 length is 16 residues. Unmatched junction bases numbered 11, after V lost 6 bases and J lost 4 bases. This chain's CDR3 is CASSQRQGTITGELFF. In DNA form, the CDR3 reads TGTGCCAGCTCCCAAAGACAGGGAACTATCACCGGGGAGCTGTTTTTT. Looking up the rest from reference TRBV18 and TRBJ2-2 gives the full variable domain: NAGVMQNPRHLVRRRGQEARLRCSPMKGHSHVYWYRQLPEEGLKFMVYLQKENIIDESGMPKERFSAEFPKEGPSILRIQQVVRGDSAAYFCASSQRQGTITGELFFGEGSRLTVL.

V and J are TRBV5-1 and TRBJ1-6, with D possibly TRBD1 on 5 matching bases. The germline V and J ends were trimmed by 0 bases and 9 bases, with 13 bases remaining between them. This CDR3 is built from 15 residues. Looked up from germline, CDR1 is SGHRS and CDR2 is YFSETQ. This CDR3 reads CASSLAGMGFSPLHF. CDR3 sequence (DNA): TGCGCCAGCAGCTTGGCAGGGATGGGTTTTTCACCCCTCCACTTT.

This chain uses TRBV7-2 with TRBJ2-7; D gene unclear. This CDR3 spans 14 amino acids. Looked up from germline, CDR1 is SGHTA and CDR2 is FQGNSA. V was trimmed by 1 base and J by 2 bases, leaving 9 bases between them. In DNA, the CDR3 is TGTGCCAGCAGCTTAGAAGCAGGTCCCTACGAGCAGTACTTC. Its translation is CASSLEAGPYEQYF.

The CDR3 DNA reads as TGTGCCTGGAGCTTGACAGCGGGGGCGAGGCCCCAGCATTTT. This translates into CAWSLTAGARPQHF. The chain links TRBV30 to TRBJ1-5; D perhaps matches TRBD1 (6 bases). The germline V gene has CDR1 GTSNPN and CDR2 SVGIG (reference sequence). The V and J ends lost 3 bases and 9 bases respectively, with 18 bases between them. There are 14 residues in the CDR3.

This clone has just one count. The rearrangement uses TRBV11-3 and TRBJ2-3, with TRBD1 matching over 9 bases. From germline, CDR1 is SGHNT and CDR2 YENEEA. The CDR3 is 15 amino acids. V dropped 5 bases and J dropped 2; count of bases not matched to a gene: 5. CDR3 in amino acids: CASSQGQGITDTQYF. In nucleotides, the CDR3 is TGTGCCAGCAGCCAGGGACAGGGTATCACAGATACGCAGTATTTT.